This TCR beta chain is from a study of T cell repertoires in aging, cancer and after chemotherapy. Peripheral blood genomic DNA, not sorted cells or RNA, was the template. TRB rearrangements spanning V, D and J were amplified using mixed TRB-A/B primers. TCRdb re-analysed the multiplex PCR reads in MiXCR, keeping a single row per CDR3 protein. The sample holds under 10,000 distinct CDR3 sequences, approximately 54% seen once. Trimming at V came to 1 base and at J to 4 bases, leaving 5 bases not matched to a gene. This CDR3 has 15 residues. CDR1 SGHNT and CDR2 YYREEE come from the germline V gene (reference sequence).

The clonotype comes from a human donor in good health. Sequencing input: blood. V and J are TRBV5-4 and TRBJ1-3; 7 positions agree with TRBD1. CDR3 protein: CASSLKGAEGNTIYF. The CDR3 DNA reads as TGTGCCAGCAGCTTGAAGGGGGCGGAAGGAAACACCATATATTTT.